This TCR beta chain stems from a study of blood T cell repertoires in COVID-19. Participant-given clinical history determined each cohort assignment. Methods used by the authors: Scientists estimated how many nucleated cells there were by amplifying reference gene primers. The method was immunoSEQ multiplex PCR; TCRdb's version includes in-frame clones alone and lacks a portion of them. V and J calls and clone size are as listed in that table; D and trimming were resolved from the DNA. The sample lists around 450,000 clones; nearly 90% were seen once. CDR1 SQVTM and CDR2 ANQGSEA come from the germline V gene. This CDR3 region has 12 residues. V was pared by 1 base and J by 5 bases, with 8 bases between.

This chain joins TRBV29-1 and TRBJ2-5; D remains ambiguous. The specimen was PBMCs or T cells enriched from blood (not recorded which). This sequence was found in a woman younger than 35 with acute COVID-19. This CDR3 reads CSVEGPGETQYF. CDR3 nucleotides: TGCAGCGTTGAAGGACCCGGGGAGACCCAGTACTTC.